One sample yielded the 3 T cell receptor beta chains listed below, sequenced in a study of blood T cell repertoires in COVID-19. Repertoires were generated with immunoSEQ multiplex PCR, while TCRdb's copy carries only in-frame clones and drops some. The repertoire holds about 25,000 clones, with 83% as singletons. The sample comprised peripheral blood. The origin of the receptors is a human donor in a cohort sampled during active COVID-19.

This clone was counted a single time. The chain employs TRBV5-4 and TRBJ2-2, with D unclear. Looked up from germline, CDR1 is SGHNT and CDR2 is YYREEE (reference sequence). This CDR3 comprises 10 residues. Written as DNA, the CDR3 is TGTGCATTCGGCACCGGGGAGCTGTTTTTT. Its translation is CAFGTGELFF.

This clone was detected once. The rearrangement uses TRBV7-7 and TRBJ2-1; 12 bases line up with TRBD1. The CDR3 runs 15 residues. Trimming removed 4 bases from V and 5 bases from J; junction bases left unmatched: 3. The V gene's germline CDR1 is SSHAT and CDR2 FNYEAQ (reference sequence). In DNA, the CDR3 is TGTGCCAGCAGCTGGGGACAGGGGGCTAACAATGAGCAGTTCTTC. Its protein is CASSWGQGANNEQFF.

Only one count was recorded for this clone. The rearrangement links TRBV6-5 to TRBJ2-3; TRBD2 is a possible D gene (6 bases). This CDR3 is built from 13 residues. V gave up 0 bases and J gave up 7 bases, with 8 bases separating them. The germline V gene has CDR1 MNHEY and CDR2 SVGAGI. The CDR3 bases are TGTGCCAGCAGTTACTCGACTAGGAATACGCAGTATTTT. Its translation is CASSYSTRNTQYF.